Below are 18 T cell receptor beta chains sequenced from a single sample in a study of prognosis after radiotherapy for stage I lung cancer. The authors amplified TCR beta CDR3 from genomic DNA using two-round multiplex PCR. First-round PCR amplification was performed with primers specific to each TRBV and TRBJ gene. TCRdb reanalysed the multiplex PCR reads using MiXCR and keeps one entry per CDR3 protein. The sample holds some 15,000 distinct CDR3 sequences, roughly 26% seen once. Sample: PBMCs, taken before or after stereotactic body radiation therapy (not recorded which). The receptors derive from a donor aged 50 or older with non-small cell lung cancer.

This clonotype was recorded at least ten times. The chain recombines TRBV15 with TRBJ2-7; 9 positions agree with TRBD1. After removal of 2 bases from V and 5 bases from J, the junction contained 10 bases not matched to a gene. The CDR3 is 16 residues long. Per the germline V gene, CDR1 is LNHNV and CDR2 is YYDKDF (reference sequence). The CDR3 loop is CATSRIPGTGNHEQYF. The DNA of the CDR3 is TGTGCCACCAGCAGAATTCCCGGGACAGGGAACCACGAGCAGTACTTC.

The sample holds many counts of this clonotype. The chain links TRBV20-1 to TRBJ1-5, with D maybe TRBD1 (5 bases). Trimming removed 1 base from V and 4 bases from J, with 11 bases in between. Germline loops: CDR1 DFQATT, CDR2 SNEGSKA (reference sequence). CDR3 size: 14 residues. The CDR3 DNA sequence: TGCAGTGCTAGAGGGGGCGGGATTAATCAGCCCCAGCATTTT. Residues: CSARGGGINQPQHF.

This clonotype occurred many times. The J gene is TRBJ2-5, the V gene TRBV6-1, with a tentative D call TRBD2 (5 bases). This CDR3 is built from 14 residues. Germline V gene data show CDR1 as MNHNS and CDR2 as SASEGT. Trimming removed 11 bases from V and 6 bases from J, with 22 bases in between. The CDR3 DNA is TGTGCCGCAGCTTCACTAAGCGGCTGGCAGACCCAGTACTTC. Translating it yields CAAASLSGWQTQYF.

This clonotype was counted at least ten times. This rearrangement joins TRBV5-6 to TRBJ2-7, with D possibly being TRBD1 (6 bases). Germline V gene sequence: CDR1 SGHDT, CDR2 YYEEEE. Trimming pared 0 bases from V and 6 bases from J, leaving 16 bases between. The CDR3 runs to 15 residues. The CDR3 nucleotides read TGTGCCAGCAGCTTGGCCGGGACAAGGGCTTCCGAGCAGTACTTC. This sequence encodes CASSLAGTRASEQYF.

This clonotype was counted at least ten times. The V and J genes are TRBV7-3 and TRBJ2-1; 14 bases align to TRBD2. The V gene's germline CDR1 is SGHTA and CDR2 FQGTGA. CDR3 length equals 15 residues. The J segment lost 8 bases and the V segment lost 5 bases, leaving 5 bases of the junction unmatched. The CDR3: CASSRGTSGSDEQFF. In DNA form, the CDR3 reads TGTGCCAGCAGCCGCGGGACTAGCGGGAGCGATGAGCAGTTCTTC.

The chain carries TRBV5-1 and TRBJ2-3; TRBD2 matches at 7 bases. Germline values: CDR1 SGHRS, CDR2 YFSETQ. The CDR3 spans 16 residues. V lost 0 bases and J lost 5; bases outside the gene matches: 9. The CDR3 sequence is CASSLGGGAPVDTQYF. The CDR3, as DNA: TGCGCCAGCAGCTTGGGGGGAGGGGCCCCGGTAGATACGCAGTATTTT.

This clonotype was found many times. This chain joins TRBV2 and TRBJ1-3; no clear D. In germline, CDR1 is SNHLY, CDR2 FYNNEI. V shed 9 bases and J shed 4 bases, with 13 bases lying between them. The CDR3 length is 13 residues. CDR3 region: CARRAPAGNTIYF. CDR3 nucleotide sequence: TGTGCCAGGAGGGCCCCGGCGGGAAACACCATATATTTT.

The V and J genes are TRBV5-1 and TRBJ2-7; perhaps TRBD1 as D (5 bases). The germline V and J ends were trimmed by 8 bases and 3 bases, with 15 bases remaining between them. Looked up from germline, CDR1 is SGHRS and CDR2 is YFSETQ. This CDR3 is built from 13 residues. The DNA for the CDR3 is TGCGCCAGTCGGAGTCAGCAGGGCTACGAGCAGTACTTC. This gives the protein CASRSQQGYEQYF.

J is TRBJ1-1 and V is TRBV24-1; no clear D. The V gene's germline CDR1 is KGHDR and CDR2 SFDVKD. The germline V and J ends were trimmed by 7 bases and 6 bases, with 14 bases remaining between them. The length of the CDR3 is 13 residues. The CDR3 DNA sequence: TGTGCCACCAGGATGGAGGAAATGCCTGAAGCTTTCTTT. Its translation is CATRMEEMPEAFF.

Ten or more counts support this clonotype. The V and J genes are TRBV5-4 and TRBJ2-7, with D maybe TRBD1 (7 bases). The CDR3 totals 17 residues. Germline lookup yields CDR1 SGHNT and CDR2 YYREEE (reference sequence). Trimming left V 4 bases short and J 0 bases short, with 20 bases between. The CDR3 is CASSRRGAGLRSYEQYF. DNA for the CDR3: TGTGCCAGCAGCCGCAGGGGGGCGGGACTCCGCTCCTACGAGCAGTACTTC.

This clonotype is medium-sized by share. This CDR3 is CASRSEATGRYEQYF. DNA of the CDR3: TGTGCCAGCAGGTCTGAGGCGACCGGACGTTACGAGCAGTACTTC. The rearrangement uses TRBV6-4 and TRBJ2-7; D is undetermined. This CDR3 contains 15 residues. Trimming left V 6 bases short and J 4 bases short, with 19 bases between. In germline, CDR1 is MRHNA, CDR2 SNTAGT.

This clonotype came up many times. The chain employs TRBV18 and TRBJ1-4, with D possibly matching TRBD1 (5 bases). Germline lookup yields CDR1 KGHSH and CDR2 LQKENI. The length of the CDR3 is 16 residues. Trimming took off 2 bases at V and 7 bases at J, with 17 bases between the two ends. CDR3 sequence reads: CASSPGQGPNLEKLFF. DNA of the CDR3: TGTGCCAGCTCACCAGGTCAGGGTCCGAACCTTGAAAAACTGTTTTTT.

This clonotype was seen repeatedly, ten times or more. The chain links TRBV5-6 to TRBJ2-1, with a weak D call TRBD1 (6 bases). Germline values: CDR1 SGHDT, CDR2 YYEEEE. Between the trimmed V and J ends, which lost 9 bases and 2 bases, there was a span of 18 bases. This CDR3 contains 15 residues. CDR3 sequence reads: CATALTGTAYNEQFF. Written as DNA, the CDR3 is TGTGCCACCGCACTTACAGGGACGGCCTACAATGAGCAGTTCTTC.

Points on this clonotype: This likely traces to a read error, being one base from a far larger clone. The rearrangement uses TRBV7-9 and TRBJ2-3, with a tentative D call TRBD2 (6 bases). The length of the CDR3 is 14 residues. Trimming shortened V by 6 bases and J by 10 bases, and 20 bases separated the two germline ends. Germline lookup yields CDR1 SEHNR and CDR2 FQNEAQ (reference sequence). The DNA for the CDR3 is TGTGCCAGCAGTCCCGAGCGGGCCCATGGTTCGCAGTATTTT. Translated: CASSPERAHGSQYF.

The sample holds many counts of this clonotype. The chain links TRBV7-8 to TRBJ2-7; 7 bases align to TRBD2. Germline trimming cut 3 bases from V and 3 bases from J; bases unmatched to any gene: 5. The CDR3 consists of 14 residues. Germline values: CDR1 SGHVS, CDR2 FQNEAQ. Here the CDR3 reads CASSFRRENYEQYF. The CDR3, as DNA: TGTGCCAGCAGCTTCAGGCGGGAGAACTACGAGCAGTACTTC. Full variable domain (rest looked up from reference TRBV7-8 and TRBJ2-7): GAGVSQSPRYKVAKRGQDVALRCDPISGHVSLFWYQQALGQGPEFLTYFQNEAQLDKSGLPSDRFFAERPEGSVSTLKIQRTQQEDSAVYLCASSFRRENYEQYFGPGTRLTVT.

The rearrangement links TRBV28 to TRBJ2-1; 9 bases line up with TRBD2. Losses at the gene ends were 4 bases for V and 6 bases for J; bases not matched to a gene: 7. Germline V gene lookup returns CDR1 MDHEN and CDR2 SYDVKM. CDR3 length: 15 residues. CDR3 in amino acids: CASSSTCGRGNEQFF. The CDR3 nucleotides are TGTGCCAGCAGTTCTACATGCGGGAGGGGCAATGAGCAGTTCTTC.

At least ten counts were recorded for this clonotype. The V call is TRBV18, the J call TRBJ2-1, with D hard to call. The V and J ends lost 2 bases and 5 bases respectively, with 10 bases between them. The CDR3 totals 14 residues. CDR1 and CDR2 (germline): KGHSH, LQKENI. CDR3 sequence reads: CASSPATANNEQFF. CDR3 bases: TGTGCCAGCTCACCAGCCACCGCTAACAATGAGCAGTTCTTC.

This clonotype was counted many times. V gene TRBV4-2 combines with J gene TRBJ2-1, with D possibly being TRBD1 (5 bases). The CDR3 loop spans 16 amino acids. Germline V CDR1 and CDR2: LGHNA, YNFKEQ. Deletions cut 1 base from V and 7 bases from J, with 17 bases between. CDR3 DNA: TGTGCCAGCAGCCAAGGGGGCACCTCCCCAGGTAATGAGCAGTTCTTC. Translated: CASSQGGTSPGNEQFF.